Given below is one T cell receptor beta chain in context. V was cut by 3 bases and J by 10 bases, with 13 bases left in between. The CDR3 spans 13 residues. Germline V lookup: CDR1 MNHEY, CDR2 SMNVEV (reference sequence). Here immunoSEQ multiplex PCR was the method, and the copy in TCRdb shows in-frame clones only, minus some. In the table there are roughly 120,000 clones, around 88% of which are singletons. This sample is part of a study of cytomegalovirus exposure and HLA in healthy donors. The specimen was PBMCs. This clonotype was obtained from a man in his late teens or twenties in good health and CMV-seronegative. V usage is TRBV27 and J usage is TRBJ1-3; D gene uncertain. CDR3 nucleotides: TGTGCCAGCAGTTTCGGGGATCTTCGGACCATATATTTT. Residues: CASSFGDLRTIYF.